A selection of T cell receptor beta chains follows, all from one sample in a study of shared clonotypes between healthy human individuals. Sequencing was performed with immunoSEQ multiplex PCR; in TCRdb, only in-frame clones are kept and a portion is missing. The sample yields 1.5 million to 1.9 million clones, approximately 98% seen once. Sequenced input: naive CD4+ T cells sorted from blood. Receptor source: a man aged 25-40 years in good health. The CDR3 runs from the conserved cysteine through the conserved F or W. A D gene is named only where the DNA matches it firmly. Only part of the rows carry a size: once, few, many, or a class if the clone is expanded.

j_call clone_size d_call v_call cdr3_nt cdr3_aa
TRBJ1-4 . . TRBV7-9 TGTGCCAGCAGCTTTGCAGGGGCAACTAATGAAAAACTGTTTTTT CASSFAGATNEKLFF
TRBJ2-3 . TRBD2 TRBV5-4 TGTGCCAGCAGCTTGATAGCGGGAGGGCCCGCAGATACGCAGTATTTT CASSLIAGGPADTQYF
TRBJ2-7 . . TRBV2 TGTGCCAGCAGTGCGACGGTCTCCTACGAGCAGTACTTC CASSATVSYEQYF
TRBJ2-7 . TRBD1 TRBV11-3 TGTGCCAGCAGCTTAGCGAACAGGGGGCGGGAGCAGTACTTC CASSLANRGREQYF
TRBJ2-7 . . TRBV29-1 TGCAGCGCTGGGACTCTCGAGCAGTACTTC CSAGTLEQYF
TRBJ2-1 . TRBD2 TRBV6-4 TGTGCCAGCGCAAAAACTAGCGGAACCTACAATGAGCAGTTCTTC CASAKTSGTYNEQFF
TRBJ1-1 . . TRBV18 TGTGCCAGCTCACCAAGCGGTCAGGCTAACACTGAAGCTTTCTTT CASSPSGQANTEAFF
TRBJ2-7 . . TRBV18 TGTGCCAGCTCACCAAAAGGAGAGGAGCAGTACTTC CASSPKGEEQYF
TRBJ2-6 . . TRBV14 TGTGCCAGCAGCCAAGTATTAGGGTTTGGGGCCAACGTCCTGACTTTC CASSQVLGFGANVLTF
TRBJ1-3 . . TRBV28 TGTGCCAGTGTAAGCTTCTCCTCTGGAAACACCATATATTTT CASVSFSSGNTIYF
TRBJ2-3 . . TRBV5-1 TGCGCCAGCCAAGGGCTAGCAGCAGATACGCAGTATTTT CASQGLAADTQYF
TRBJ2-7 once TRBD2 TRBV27 TGTGCCAGCAGTTTATCCGGGACTAGAAACTACGAGCAGTACTTC CASSLSGTRNYEQYF
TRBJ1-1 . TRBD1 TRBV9 TGTGCCAGCAGCGTCGATCAGGGGGCCGACACTGAAGCTTTCTTT CASSVDQGADTEAFF
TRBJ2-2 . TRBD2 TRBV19 TGTGCCAGTAGTATCGGTGCTAGCGGGAGAAGGAGCACCGGGGAGCTGTTTTTT CASSIGASGRRSTGELFF
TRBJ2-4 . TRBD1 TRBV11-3 TGTGCCAGCAGCCCAGGACAGGGGCGAGGAGACATTCAGTACTTC CASSPGQGRGDIQYF
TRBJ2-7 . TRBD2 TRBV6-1 TGTGCCAGCGGTGGGACTAGCGGGAGTAATTTATTCTACGAGCAGTACTTC CASGGTSGSNLFYEQYF
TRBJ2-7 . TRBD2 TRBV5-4 TGTGCCAGCAGCTTTAGCGGGAGAGGCGAGCAGTACTTC CASSFSGRGEQYF
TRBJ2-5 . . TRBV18 TGTGCCAGCTCACCACCGAGCAGGGAAGAGACCCAGTACTTC CASSPPSREETQYF
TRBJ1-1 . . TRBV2 TGTGCCAGCAGTGAAGAATGGGGGGACACTGAAGCTTTCTTT CASSEEWGDTEAFF
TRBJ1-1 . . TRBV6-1 TGTGCCAGCAGTCAGCGACAGAGCCGCACTGAAGCTTTCTTT CASSQRQSRTEAFF
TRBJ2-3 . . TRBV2 TGTGCCAGCAGGATGGGGGGCACAGATACGCAGTATTTT CASRMGGTDTQYF
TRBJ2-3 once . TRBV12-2 TGTGCAAGTCGCTTACCCTCTCTAGCGGGAGTTCCAGATACGCAGTATTTT CASRLPSLAGVPDTQYF
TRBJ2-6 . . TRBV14 TGTGCCAGCAGCCCCCACCGGGAATCTGGGGCCAACGTCCTGACTTTC CASSPHRESGANVLTF
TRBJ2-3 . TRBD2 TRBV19 TGTGCCAGTAGTTTCACTAGCGGGAGCGCGCCAGATACGCAGTATTTT CASSFTSGSAPDTQYF
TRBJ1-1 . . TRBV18 TGTGCCAGCTCAGGGGCAAGGGGCACTGAAGCTTTCTTT CASSGARGTEAFF
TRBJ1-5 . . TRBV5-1 TGCGCCAGCAGCTTGGAGGGTCAGGGACAGCCCCAGCATTTT CASSLEGQGQPQHF
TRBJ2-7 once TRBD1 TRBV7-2 TGTGCCAGCACCGACAGGGGGCCCTCCTACGAGCAGTACTTC CASTDRGPSYEQYF
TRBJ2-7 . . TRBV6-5 TGTGCCAGCCGCCGGGGGTCCTCCTACGAGCAGTACTTC CASRRGSSYEQYF
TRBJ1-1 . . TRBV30 TGTGCCTGGAGTGTTATTCGAGGCGGGACTGGCAACACTGAAGCTTTCTTT CAWSVIRGGTGNTEAFF
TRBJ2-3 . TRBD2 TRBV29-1 TGCAGCGTGGATCAGAGGGGGACTAGCGGGAGAAATACGCAGTATTTT CSVDQRGTSGRNTQYF
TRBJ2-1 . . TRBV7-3 TGTGCCAGCAGCTTATTTTCGGGAAGCTCCTACAATGAGCAGTTCTTC CASSLFSGSSYNEQFF
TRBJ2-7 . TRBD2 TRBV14 TGTGCCAGCAGCCAAGATTCGATAACCACAGCGGGAGGATTGTACGAGCAGTACTTC CASSQDSITTAGGLYEQYF
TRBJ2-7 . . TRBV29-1 TGCAGCGTTGAAAGGACGGGAGCGAAGAACGAGCAGTACTTC CSVERTGAKNEQYF
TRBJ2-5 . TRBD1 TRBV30 TGTGCCTGGAGTGTACAGGGGGAGACCCAGTACTTC CAWSVQGETQYF